Reported below is one TCR beta chain. Its antigen is unknown. The sample originates from a study of OX40 agonist ivuxolimab in advanced cancers. Study-wide context: Antecedent anti-PD-1, anti-PD-L1 or anti-CTLA-4 therapy was permissible, with approximately 44% having received some. Study observations and caveats: Among the lowest levels of clonal expansion were found in partial responders at 0.1-3.0 mg/kg. Normalized T-cell clonal expansion was also low in some nonresponders. Doses of 0.1 to 3.0 mg/kg were accompanied by clonal expansion of CD4+ and CD8+ blood T cells by week 6.

Sequencing used immunoSEQ multiplex PCR; TCRdb keeps in-frame clones, though not all of them. The top ten clones hold approximately 0.61% of a sample with about 76,000 clones, over 75% of them seen once. The material sequenced was CD4+ or CD8+ T cells sorted from blood, taken in a trial of the OX40 agonist ivuxolimab. This clonotype was obtained from an adult with an advanced solid tumor such as melanoma, head and neck, liver or kidney cancer.

The CDR3 loop is CASNRAPNYGYTF. The CDR3 region has the DNA TGTGCCAGCAACAGGGCACCTAACTATGGCTACACCTTC. V and J are TRBV6-1 and TRBJ1-2; TRBD1 might be the D (6 bases). This CDR3 contains 13 residues. The germline V gene encodes CDR1 MNHNS and CDR2 SASEGT. With 7 bases removed from V and 0 bases from J, the gap between germline ends came to 9 bases.